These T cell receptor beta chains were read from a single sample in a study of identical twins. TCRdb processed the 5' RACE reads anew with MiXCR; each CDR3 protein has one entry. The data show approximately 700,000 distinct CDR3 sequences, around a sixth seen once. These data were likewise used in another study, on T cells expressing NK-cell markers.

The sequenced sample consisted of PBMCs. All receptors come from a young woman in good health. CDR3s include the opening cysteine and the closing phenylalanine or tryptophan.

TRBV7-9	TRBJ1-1	CASSITGTLKRAEAFF
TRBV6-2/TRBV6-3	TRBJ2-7	CAIQPGQSYEQYF
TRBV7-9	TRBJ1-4	CASSLGGANEKLFF
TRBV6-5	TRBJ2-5	CASKAGGTQYF
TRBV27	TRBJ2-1	CASSLGTSGYEQFF
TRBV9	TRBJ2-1	CAGSAGGPPFF
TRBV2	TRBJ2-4	CASSGDRPDQYF
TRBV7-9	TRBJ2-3	CASSLGARGNTQYF
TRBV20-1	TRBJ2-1	CSALSTSGGYYNEQFF
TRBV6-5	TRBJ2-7	CASSYSYEGTYEQYF
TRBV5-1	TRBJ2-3	CASKGDFGTDTQYF
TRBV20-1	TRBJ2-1	CSAYLKRFEQFF
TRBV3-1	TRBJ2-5	CASSRRLAGGETQYF
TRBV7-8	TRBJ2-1	CASSFPGTGVRHEQFF
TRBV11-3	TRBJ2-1	CASSLLRGGAVVVF
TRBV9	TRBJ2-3	CASSARTSGGEMSTDTQYF
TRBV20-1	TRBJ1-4	CSARPGSPGKLFF
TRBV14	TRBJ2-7	CASSQATGELAYEQYF
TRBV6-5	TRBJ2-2	CASSYDAPWTGELFF
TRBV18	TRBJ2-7	CASSPLRALSYEQYF
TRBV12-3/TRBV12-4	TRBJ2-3	CASSPRRGGNTDTQYF
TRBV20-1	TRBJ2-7	CSCRGPGYEQYF
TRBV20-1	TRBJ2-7	CSANRAGQGIYEQYF
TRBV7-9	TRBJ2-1	CASSLGGTGTRGRWFF
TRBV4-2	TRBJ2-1	CASSQDQPPAEEQFF
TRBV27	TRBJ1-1	CASSFGQRTEAFF
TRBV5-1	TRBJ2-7	CASSLGSKSYEQYF
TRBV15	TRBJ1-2	CATSRGLNYGYTF
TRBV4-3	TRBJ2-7	CASSQDYGTGSSYEQYF
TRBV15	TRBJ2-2	CATSRATSGGGTGELFF
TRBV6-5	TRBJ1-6	CASSSGPLVNSPLHF
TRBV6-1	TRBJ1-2	CASSEPINYGYTF
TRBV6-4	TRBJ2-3	CASSEFGVSTDTQYF
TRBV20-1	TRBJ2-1	CSARGRGAYNEQFF
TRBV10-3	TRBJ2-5	CAISPLDRSQETQYF
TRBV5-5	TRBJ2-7	CASSLAGGVGYEQYF
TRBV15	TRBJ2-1	CATSRDLKNNEQFF
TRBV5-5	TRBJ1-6	CASSLVGSGDNSPLHF
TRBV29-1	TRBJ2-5	CSVAAGKETQYF
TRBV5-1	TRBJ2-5	CASSDGLAGEETQYF
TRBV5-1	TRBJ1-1	CASSPQGVGATEAFF
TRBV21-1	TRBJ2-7	CASSIPMGTPQGSTYEQYF
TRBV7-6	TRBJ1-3	CASSSGRGSGNTIYF
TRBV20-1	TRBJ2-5	CSARTSQGLEETQYF
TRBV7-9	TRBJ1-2	CASSPSLGHGYTF
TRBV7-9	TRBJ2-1	CASSYPSGGQFF
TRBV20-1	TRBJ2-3	CSARDVRAGGNRDTQYF
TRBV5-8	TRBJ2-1	CASSLGQVYNEQFF
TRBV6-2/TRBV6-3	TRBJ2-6	CASDGKLDGDRASSGANVLTF